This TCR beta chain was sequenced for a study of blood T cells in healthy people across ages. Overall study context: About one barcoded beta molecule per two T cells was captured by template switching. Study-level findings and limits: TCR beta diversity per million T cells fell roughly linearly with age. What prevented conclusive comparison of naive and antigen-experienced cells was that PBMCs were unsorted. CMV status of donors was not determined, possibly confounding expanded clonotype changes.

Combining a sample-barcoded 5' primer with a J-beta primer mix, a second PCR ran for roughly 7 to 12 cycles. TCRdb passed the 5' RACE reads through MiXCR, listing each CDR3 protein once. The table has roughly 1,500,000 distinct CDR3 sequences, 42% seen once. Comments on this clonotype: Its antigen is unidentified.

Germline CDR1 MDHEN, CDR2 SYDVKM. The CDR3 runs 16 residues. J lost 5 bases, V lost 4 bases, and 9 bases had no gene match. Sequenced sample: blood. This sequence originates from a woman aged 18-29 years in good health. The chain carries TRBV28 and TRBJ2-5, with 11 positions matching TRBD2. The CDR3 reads CASSSPGTSGRETQYF. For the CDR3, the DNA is TGTGCCAGCAGTTCACCCGGGACTAGCGGCAGGGAGACCCAGTACTTC.